The T cell receptor beta chain under discussion was sequenced for a study of post-analysis software for immune sequencing data. Findings and caveats of the study: Controls had lower frequencies than patients of 4 or 5 TRBV segments, which included TRBV5-6, TRBV5-1 and TRBV20-1.

Presence of unique molecular identifiers characterized the TCR beta cDNA libraries. TCRdb reprocessed the PCR reads via MiXCR and lists one record per CDR3 protein. Found here are 450,000 to 650,000 distinct CDR3 sequences, roughly 46% of them singletons; the top ten hold under 2%. This clonotype was recorded a few times. Its antigen is unidentified. V lost 0 bases, J lost 1 base, and 7 bases lay in between. CDR3 length: 14 amino acids. CDR1 and CDR2 from the germline V gene are MNHNY and SVGAGI (reference sequence). The sequence derives from a girl aged 5-17 years with multiple sclerosis. The chain carries TRBV6-6 and TRBJ2-7; D perhaps matches TRBD1 (5 bases). Material for sequencing was blood. CDR3 nucleotide sequence: TGTGCCAGCAGTTACTCTGGACATTCCTACGAGCAGTACTTC. Protein product: CASSYSGHSYEQYF.